This TCR beta chain emerged from a study of T cell responses to AZD1222 COVID-19 vaccine. Study-wide results and caveats: Only a handful of AZD1222 recipients, five to seven in all, had baseline seropositivity.

The repertoire was sequenced with immunoSEQ multiplex PCR; TCRdb's copy has only in-frame clones and lacks some. The table shows tens of thousands of clones, with roughly 85% occurring only once. Of note for this clone: The antigen is unknown.

V dropped 5 bases and J dropped 10 bases, with 9 bases sitting between them. The germline V gene has CDR1 SEHNR and CDR2 FQNEAQ (reference sequence). CDR3 length equals 11 residues. The TCR sequence derives from an adult in good health. This rearrangement joins TRBV7-9 to TRBJ2-1, with no clear D. The sample consisted of peripheral blood, taken on day 0 of AZD1222 vaccination. This chain's CDR3 is CASSGFHEQFF. CDR3 coding DNA: TGTGCCAGCAGCGGATTCCACGAGCAGTTCTTC. Drawing the rest from reference TRBV7-9 and TRBJ2-1, the complete variable domain is DTGVSQNPRHKITKRGQNVTFRCDPISEHNRLYWYRQTLGQGPEFLTYFQNEAQLEKSRLLSDRFSAERPKGSFSTLEIQRTEQGDSAMYLCASSGFHEQFFGPGTRLTVL.